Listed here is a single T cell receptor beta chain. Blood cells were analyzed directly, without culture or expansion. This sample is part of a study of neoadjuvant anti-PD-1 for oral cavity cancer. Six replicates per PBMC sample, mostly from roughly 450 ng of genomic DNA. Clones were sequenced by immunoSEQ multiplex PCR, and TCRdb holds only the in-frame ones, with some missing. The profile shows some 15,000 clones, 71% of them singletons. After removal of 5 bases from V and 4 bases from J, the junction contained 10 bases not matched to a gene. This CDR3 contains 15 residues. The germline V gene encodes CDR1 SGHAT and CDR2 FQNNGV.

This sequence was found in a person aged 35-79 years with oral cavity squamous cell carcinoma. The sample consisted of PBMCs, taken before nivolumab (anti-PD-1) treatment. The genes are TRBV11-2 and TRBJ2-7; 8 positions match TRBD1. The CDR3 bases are TGTGCCAGCAGCCCAAGACAGGGGTTGGTGTACGAGCAGTACTTC. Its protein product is CASSPRQGLVYEQYF.